This T cell receptor beta chain was documented in a study of identical twins. Points from the study as a whole: Insertion counts were lower in abundant cord blood beta clonotypes, a trend that memory repertoires did not show. An excess of low generation probability was shown by twin-shared out-of-frame alpha sequences.

TCRdb reprocessed the 5' RACE reads with MiXCR, giving one entry per CDR3 protein. The sample contains about 240,000 distinct CDR3 sequences, roughly a tenth of which appear only once. Among all donors, each was a healthy Caucasian. The CDR3 covers 18 residues. Germline CDR1 ENHRY, CDR2 SYGVKD. V shed 4 bases and J 3 bases; nucleotides not matched to a gene: 14. This clonotype has at least ten counts. Antigen unknown. The sequenced material came from memory T cells sorted from blood. This chain joins TRBV10-3 and TRBJ2-2, with 7 bases identical to TRBD1. This sequence originates from a man aged 50 or older in good health. The DNA of the CDR3 is TGTGCCATCAGTGGGCCAGGGACCGGGACAGCACACACCGGGGAGCTGTTTTTT. Translated, it gives CAISGPGTGTAHTGELFF.